The source of this TCR beta chain is a study of T-cell memory formation after mild COVID-19. About the research overall: TCR clusters mostly belonged to single donors.

The V end lost 0 bases, the J end lost 4 bases, and 15 bases lay between the germline ends. The CDR3 is made up of 16 amino acids. Germline V gives CDR1 SGHRS, CDR2 YFSETQ. TCRdb used MiXCR to reprocess the 5' RACE reads, holding one entry per CDR3 protein. Of about 200,000 distinct CDR3 sequences in the sample, just over 9.5% were seen once. Note on this clonotype: As yet, its antigen is unknown.

General observations from the study: Contracting clones from day 15 to 85 had balanced CD4/CD8; later expanders favoured CD4+. Contracting CD4+ clones were located mainly in CM and EM, and CD8+ clones in EMRA.

The sequenced material came from PBMCs or a T cell subset sorted from them (not recorded which). J is TRBJ2-3 and V is TRBV5-1, with D tentatively TRBD1 (5 bases). The sequence came from a man between 18 and 35 years old who had mild COVID-19 (a few samples of this study predate the infection). Cell type and time point are not known. CDR3 residues: CASSLGLGRTSDTQYF. CDR3 coding DNA: TGCGCCAGCAGCTTGGGCCTCGGCAGGACATCAGATACGCAGTATTTT.